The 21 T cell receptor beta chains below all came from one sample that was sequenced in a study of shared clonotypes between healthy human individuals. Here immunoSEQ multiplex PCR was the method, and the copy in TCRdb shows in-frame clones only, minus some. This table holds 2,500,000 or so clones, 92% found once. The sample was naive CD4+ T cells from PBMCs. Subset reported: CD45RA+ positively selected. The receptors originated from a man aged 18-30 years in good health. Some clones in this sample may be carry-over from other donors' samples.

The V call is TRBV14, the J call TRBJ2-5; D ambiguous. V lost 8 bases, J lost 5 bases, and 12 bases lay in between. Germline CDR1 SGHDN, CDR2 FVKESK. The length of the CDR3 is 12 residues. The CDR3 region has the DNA TGTGCCAGCCGATACGGATCGGAGACCCAGTACTTC. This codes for CASRYGSETQYF.

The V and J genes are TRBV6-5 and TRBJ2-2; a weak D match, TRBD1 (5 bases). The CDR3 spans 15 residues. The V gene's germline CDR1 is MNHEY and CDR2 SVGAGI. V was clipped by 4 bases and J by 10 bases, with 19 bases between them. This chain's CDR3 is CASSLGAPLRSELFF. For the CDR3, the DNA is TGTGCCAGCAGTTTAGGGGCCCCCCTCAGGTCGGAGCTGTTTTTT.

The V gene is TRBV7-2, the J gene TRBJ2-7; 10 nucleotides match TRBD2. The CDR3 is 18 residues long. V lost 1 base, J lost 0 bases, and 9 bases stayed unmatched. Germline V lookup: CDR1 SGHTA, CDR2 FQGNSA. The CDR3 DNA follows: TGTGCCAGCAGCTTAGGTAGCGGGAGGAACACCTACTCCTACGAGCAGTACTTC. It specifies CASSLGSGRNTYSYEQYF.

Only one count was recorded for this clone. The CDR3 DNA follows: TGTGCCAGCAGTTACTCGATAACCCCGGGGATCGGGGAGCTGTTTTTT. This sequence encodes CASSYSITPGIGELFF. The genes are TRBV6-5 and TRBJ2-2, with D maybe TRBD2 (5 bases). The V end was cut by 0 bases, the J end by 7 bases, with 15 bases between. CDR1 is MNHEY and CDR2 is SVGAGI in the germline V gene. The CDR3 is 16 amino acids.

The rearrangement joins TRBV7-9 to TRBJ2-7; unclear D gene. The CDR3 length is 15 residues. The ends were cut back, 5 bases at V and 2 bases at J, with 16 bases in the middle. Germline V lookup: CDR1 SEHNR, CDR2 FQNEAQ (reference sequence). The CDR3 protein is CASSPRGSVAYEQYF. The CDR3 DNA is TGTGCCAGCAGCCCCCGCGGCTCCGTTGCCTACGAGCAGTACTTC.

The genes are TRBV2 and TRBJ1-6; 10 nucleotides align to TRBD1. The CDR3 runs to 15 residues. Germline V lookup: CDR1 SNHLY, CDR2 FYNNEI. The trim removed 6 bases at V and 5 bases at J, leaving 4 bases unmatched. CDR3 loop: CASSKDRGDNSPLHF. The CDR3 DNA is TGTGCCAGCAGCAAGGACAGGGGGGATAATTCACCCCTCCACTTT.

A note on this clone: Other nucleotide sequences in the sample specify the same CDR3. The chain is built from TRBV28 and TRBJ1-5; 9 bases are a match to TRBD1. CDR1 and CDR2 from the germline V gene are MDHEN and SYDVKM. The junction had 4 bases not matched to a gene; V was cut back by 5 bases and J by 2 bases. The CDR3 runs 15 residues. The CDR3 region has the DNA TGTGCCAGCAGTAAGAGACAGGGGGGCAATCAGCCCCAGCATTTT. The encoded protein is CASSKRQGGNQPQHF.

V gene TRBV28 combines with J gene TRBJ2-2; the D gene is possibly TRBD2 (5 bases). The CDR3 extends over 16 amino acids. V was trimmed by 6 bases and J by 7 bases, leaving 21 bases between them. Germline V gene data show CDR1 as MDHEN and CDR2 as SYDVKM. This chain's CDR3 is CASSPTEGTRHGELFF. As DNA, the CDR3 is TGTGCCAGCAGCCCTACCGAGGGTACGAGGCACGGGGAGCTGTTTTTT.

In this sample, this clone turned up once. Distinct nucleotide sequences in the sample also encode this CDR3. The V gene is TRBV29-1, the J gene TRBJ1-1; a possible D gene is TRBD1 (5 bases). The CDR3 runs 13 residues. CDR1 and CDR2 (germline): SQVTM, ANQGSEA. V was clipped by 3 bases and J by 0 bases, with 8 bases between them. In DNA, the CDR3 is TGCAGCGTTGAGGGACGGGTGAACACTGAAGCTTTCTTT. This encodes CSVEGRVNTEAFF.

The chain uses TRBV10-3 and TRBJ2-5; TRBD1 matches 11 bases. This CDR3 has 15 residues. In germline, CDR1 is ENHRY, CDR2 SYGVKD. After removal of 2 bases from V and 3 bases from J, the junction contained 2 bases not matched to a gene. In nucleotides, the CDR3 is TGTGCCATCAGTGAGGGACAGGGGGCGGAAGAGACCCAGTACTTC. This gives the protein CAISEGQGAEETQYF.

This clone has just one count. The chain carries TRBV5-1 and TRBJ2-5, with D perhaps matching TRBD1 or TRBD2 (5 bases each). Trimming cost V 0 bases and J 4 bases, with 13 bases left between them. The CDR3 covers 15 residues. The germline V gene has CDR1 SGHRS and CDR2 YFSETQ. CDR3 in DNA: TGCGCCAGCAGCTTGGATGGGGGATCATCAGAGACCCAGTACTTC. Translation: CASSLDGGSSETQYF.

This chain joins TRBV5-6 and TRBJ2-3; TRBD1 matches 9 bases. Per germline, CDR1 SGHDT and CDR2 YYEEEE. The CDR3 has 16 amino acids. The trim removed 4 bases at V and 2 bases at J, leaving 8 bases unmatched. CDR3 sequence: CASSTGQGGFTDTQYF. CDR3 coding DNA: TGTGCCAGCAGCACGGGACAGGGAGGGTTCACAGATACGCAGTATTTT.

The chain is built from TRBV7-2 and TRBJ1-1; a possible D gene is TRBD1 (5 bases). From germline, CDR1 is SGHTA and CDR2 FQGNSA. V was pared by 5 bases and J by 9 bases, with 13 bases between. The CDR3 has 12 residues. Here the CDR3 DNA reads TGTGCCAGCAGCCCTTTCCGGGACCAAGCTTTCTTT. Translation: CASSPFRDQAFF.

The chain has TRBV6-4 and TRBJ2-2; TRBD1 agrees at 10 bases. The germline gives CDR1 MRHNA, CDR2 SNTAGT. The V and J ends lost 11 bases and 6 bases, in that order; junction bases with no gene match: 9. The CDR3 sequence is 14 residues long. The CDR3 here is CAGRQGANPGELFF. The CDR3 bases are TGTGCCGGAAGACAGGGGGCCAACCCCGGGGAGCTGTTTTTT.

The CDR3 here is CASSEATTGNIQYF. Here the CDR3 DNA reads TGTGCCAGCAGTGAGGCTACAACTGGGAACATTCAGTACTTC. This chain connects TRBV6-1 to TRBJ2-4, with D hard to call. Trimming stripped 3 bases from V and 7 bases from J, with 13 bases between. CDR3 size: 14 residues. Germline CDR1 is MNHNS and CDR2 is SASEGT.

DNA for the CDR3: TGCGCCAGCAGCTTTGGAGGGCCTACCGGGGAGCTGTTTTTT. Translation: CASSFGGPTGELFF. The genes are TRBV5-1 and TRBJ2-2; D may be TRBD2 (6 bases). The CDR3 loop spans 14 amino acids. The V gene lost 2 bases and the J gene lost 5 bases, with 10 bases spanning the gap. Germline values: CDR1 SGHRS, CDR2 YFSETQ.

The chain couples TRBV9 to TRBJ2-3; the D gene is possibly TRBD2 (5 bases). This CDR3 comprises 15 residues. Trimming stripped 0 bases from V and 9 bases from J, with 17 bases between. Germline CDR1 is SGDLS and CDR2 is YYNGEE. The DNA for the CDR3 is TGTGCCAGCAGCGTAGGTGGTTTTTCGCCGGGAACGCAGTATTTT. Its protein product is CASSVGGFSPGTQYF.

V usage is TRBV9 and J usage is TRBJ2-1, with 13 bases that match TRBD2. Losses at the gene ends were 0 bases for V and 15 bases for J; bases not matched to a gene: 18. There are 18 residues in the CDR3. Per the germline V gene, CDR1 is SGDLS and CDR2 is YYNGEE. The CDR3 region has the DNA TGTGCCAGCAGCGTAGGGGGACAGGGATCACTAGCGGGAGGGCCACCGTTCTTC. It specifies CASSVGGQGSLAGGPPFF.

Written as DNA, the CDR3 is TGTGCCAGCAGCCCCGACAGGACTAGTGAGCAGTTCTTC. Its protein product is CASSPDRTSEQFF. V usage is TRBV11-1 and J usage is TRBJ2-1; D possibly corresponds to TRBD2 (7 bases). The V gene lost 5 bases and the J gene lost 9 bases, with 14 bases spanning the gap. Germline V gives CDR1 SGHAT, CDR2 FQDESV (reference sequence). This CDR3 has 13 residues.

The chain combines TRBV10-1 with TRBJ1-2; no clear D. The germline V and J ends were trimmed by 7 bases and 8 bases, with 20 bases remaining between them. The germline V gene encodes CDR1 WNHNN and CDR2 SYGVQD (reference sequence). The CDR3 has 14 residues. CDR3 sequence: CASIPCCPGRGYTF. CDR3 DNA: TGCGCCAGCATCCCCTGTTGCCCCGGGCGAGGCTACACCTTC.

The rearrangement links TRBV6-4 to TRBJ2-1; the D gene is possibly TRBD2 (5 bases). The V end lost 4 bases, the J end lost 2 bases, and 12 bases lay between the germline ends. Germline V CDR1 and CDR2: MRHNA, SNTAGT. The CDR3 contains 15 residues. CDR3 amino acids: CASSGEAATYNEQFF. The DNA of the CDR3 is TGTGCCAGCAGTGGTGAAGCGGCGACCTACAATGAGCAGTTCTTC.